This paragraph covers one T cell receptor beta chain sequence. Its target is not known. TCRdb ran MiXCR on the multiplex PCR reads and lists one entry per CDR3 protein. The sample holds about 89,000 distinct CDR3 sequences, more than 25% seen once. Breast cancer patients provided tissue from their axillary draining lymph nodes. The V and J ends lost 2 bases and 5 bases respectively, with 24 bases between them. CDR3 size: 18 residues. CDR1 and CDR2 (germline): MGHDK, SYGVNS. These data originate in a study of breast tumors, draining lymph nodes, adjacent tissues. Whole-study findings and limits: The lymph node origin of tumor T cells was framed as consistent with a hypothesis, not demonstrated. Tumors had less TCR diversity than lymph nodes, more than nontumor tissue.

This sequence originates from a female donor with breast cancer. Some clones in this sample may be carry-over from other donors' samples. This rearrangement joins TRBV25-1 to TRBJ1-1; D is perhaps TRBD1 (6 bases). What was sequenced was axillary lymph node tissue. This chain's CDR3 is CASSEPTWGGRDNTEAFF. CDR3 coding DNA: TGTGCCAGCAGTGAACCCACCTGGGGGGGCAGGGACAATACTGAAGCTTTCTTT.